The 7 T cell receptor beta chains in this list originate from one sample, sequenced in a study of cytomegalovirus exposure and HLA in healthy donors. PCR used 60 Vbeta primers and 13 Jbeta primers. Profiled with immunoSEQ multiplex PCR; TCRdb holds only in-frame clones, not every one. The sample includes roughly 140,000 clones, about four fifths of them seen just once. The sequenced sample was PBMCs. These receptors all stem from a man between 40 and 49 years old in good health and CMV-seropositive.

J is TRBJ2-2 and V is TRBV9; D is unclear. CDR1 and CDR2 (germline): SGDLS, YYNGEE. The length of the CDR3 is 15 residues. The V end was cut by 0 bases, the J end by 4 bases, with 10 bases between. The CDR3 DNA is TGTGCCAGCAGCGTAGCGAGTCGCCGCACCGGGGAGCTGTTTTTT. This encodes CASSVASRRTGELFF.

V gene TRBV15 combines with J gene TRBJ2-4; 11 bases fit TRBD1. The CDR3 spans 16 residues. Losses at the gene ends were 1 base for V and 1 base for J; bases not matched to a gene: 0. Germline-derived CDR1 and CDR2 are LNHNV and YYDKDF (reference sequence). CDR3 coding DNA: TGTGCCACCAGCAGAGGGACAGGGGGCGCCAAAAACATTCAGTACTTC. As protein: CATSRGTGGAKNIQYF.

The chain combines TRBV6-1 with TRBJ2-7, with 7 positions matching TRBD2. CDR1 MNHNS and CDR2 SASEGT come from the germline V gene. The CDR3 sequence is 14 residues long. V dropped 4 bases and J dropped 5; count of bases not matched to a gene: 8. The CDR3 coding sequence is TGTGCCAGCAGTGCCGGGACTACTGTTCACGAGCAGTACTTC. This gives the protein CASSAGTTVHEQYF.

This chain joins TRBV25-1 and TRBJ1-1, with TRBD1 identical over 8 bases. Trimming took 3 bases from V and 7 from J; bases not matched to a gene: 10. This CDR3 has 15 amino acids. Per the germline V gene, CDR1 is MGHDK and CDR2 is SYGVNS. The CDR3 is CASSDGQGLRNEAFF. The CDR3 DNA reads TGTGCCAGCAGTGATGGACAGGGTTTAAGGAATGAAGCTTTCTTT.

The V and J genes are TRBV7-6 and TRBJ1-1, with 7 bases aligning to TRBD1. This CDR3 is built from 15 residues. V shed 5 bases, J shed 1 base, and the junction held 7 bases outside the gene matches. The V gene's germline CDR1 is SGHVS and CDR2 FNYEAQ. The chain's CDR3 is CASSSRGTANTEAFF. The CDR3 DNA reads TGTGCCAGCAGCAGCCGAGGGACAGCGAACACTGAAGCTTTCTTT.

This chain connects TRBV5-6 to TRBJ1-2; a weak D match, TRBD1 (6 bases). The CDR3 covers 12 residues. CDR1 is SGHDT and CDR2 is YYEEEE in the germline V gene. V dropped 4 bases and J dropped 4 bases, with 8 bases sitting between them. The CDR3 DNA sequence: TGTGCCAGCAGCGACAGGAGCTATGGCTACACCTTC. Translation gives CASSDRSYGYTF.

The chain couples TRBV5-1 to TRBJ2-5; a possible D gene is TRBD1 (7 bases). The end of the DNA aligns better with TRBJ2-7, so the J call may be wrong. The CDR3 spans 16 residues. Germline CDR1 SGHRS, CDR2 YFSETQ. The DNA of the CDR3 is TGCGCCAGCAGCTTGAGTGGCGGGGCCAGGGGGTACGAGCAGTACTTC. Its translation is CASSLSGGARGYEQYF.